Sequencing of this TCR beta chain was carried out in a study of T cell responses to AZD1222 COVID-19 vaccine. Study observations and caveats: No day 14 peak samples; only post-peak repertoires were characterized. Donors, mostly white British, included more females; clonal diversity was possibly underestimated. At 160-218 and 743-854, vaccine-associated CD4 TCRs were dominant, and they spanned spike.

The data were produced by immunoSEQ multiplex PCR, yet TCRdb's version contains in-frame clones alone and is incomplete. The sample yields roughly 100,000 clones, around nine tenths seen once. With regard to this clone: The antigen is unknown.

Per germline, CDR1 MNHEY and CDR2 SVGAGI. The V and J ends lost 6 bases and 5 bases, in that order; junction bases with no gene match: 8. The CDR3 covers 15 residues. The origin of this receptor is an adult in good health. The chain couples TRBV6-5 to TRBJ2-7; TRBD2 matches at 12 bases. Sequences were derived from peripheral blood, sampled on day 0 of AZD1222 vaccination. CDR3 sequence: CASSYGTSGFHEQYF. CDR3 DNA: TGTGCCAGCAGCTACGGGACTAGCGGGTTCCACGAGCAGTACTTC.